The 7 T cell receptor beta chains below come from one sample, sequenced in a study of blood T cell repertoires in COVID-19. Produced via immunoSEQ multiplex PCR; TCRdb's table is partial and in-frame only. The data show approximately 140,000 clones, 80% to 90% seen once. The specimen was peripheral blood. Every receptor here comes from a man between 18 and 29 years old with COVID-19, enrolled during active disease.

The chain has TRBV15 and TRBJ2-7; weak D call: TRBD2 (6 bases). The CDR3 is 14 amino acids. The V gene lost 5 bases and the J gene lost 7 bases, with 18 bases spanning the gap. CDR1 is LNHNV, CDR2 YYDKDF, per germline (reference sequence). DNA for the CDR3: TGTGCCACCAGCGGCTCCTATAGGGCGGGGGAGCAGTACTTC. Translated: CATSGSYRAGEQYF.

DNA for the CDR3: TGTGCCAGCAGCTTAGATGCGGGGGACGGGTACGAGCAGTACTTC. It yields the protein CASSLDAGDGYEQYF. V usage is TRBV11-3 and J usage is TRBJ2-7, with TRBD2 matching over 7 bases. The CDR3 runs to 15 residues. Unmatched junction bases numbered 6, after V lost 0 bases and J lost 4 bases. Looked up from germline, CDR1 is SGHNT and CDR2 is YENEEA.

The CDR3 bases are TGTGCCAGCAGGGTCCGAGGAGAGCAGCCCCAGCATTTT. It translates to CASRVRGEQPQHF. The chain recombines TRBV6-5 with TRBJ1-5; D is undetermined. Germline lookup yields CDR1 MNHEY and CDR2 SVGAGI. The CDR3 extends over 13 amino acids. The V gene lost 6 bases and the J gene lost 7 bases, with 13 bases spanning the gap.

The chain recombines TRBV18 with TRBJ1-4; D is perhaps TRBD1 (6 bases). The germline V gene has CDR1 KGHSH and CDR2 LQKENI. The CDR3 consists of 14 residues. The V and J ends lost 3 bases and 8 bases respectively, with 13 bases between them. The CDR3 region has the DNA TGTGCCAGCTCACCCGCAGGGGTGGGAGAAAAACTGTTTTTT. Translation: CASSPAGVGEKLFF.

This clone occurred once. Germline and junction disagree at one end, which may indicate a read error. The DNA of the CDR3 is TGTGCCAGCAGTAACTCGGGGGGCTCCTACAATGAGCAGTTCTTC. Its translation: CASSNSGGSYNEQFF. The chain couples TRBV6-2 or TRBV6-3 to TRBJ2-1; 7 positions match TRBD2. Germline V gene lookup returns CDR1 MNHEY and CDR2 SVGEGT. The CDR3 sequence is 15 residues long.

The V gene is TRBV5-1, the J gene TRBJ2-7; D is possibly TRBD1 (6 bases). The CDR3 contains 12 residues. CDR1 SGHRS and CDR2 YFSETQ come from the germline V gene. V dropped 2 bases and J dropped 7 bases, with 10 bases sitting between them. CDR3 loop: CASSLQGREQYF. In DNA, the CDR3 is TGCGCCAGCAGCTTACAGGGTAGGGAGCAGTACTTC.

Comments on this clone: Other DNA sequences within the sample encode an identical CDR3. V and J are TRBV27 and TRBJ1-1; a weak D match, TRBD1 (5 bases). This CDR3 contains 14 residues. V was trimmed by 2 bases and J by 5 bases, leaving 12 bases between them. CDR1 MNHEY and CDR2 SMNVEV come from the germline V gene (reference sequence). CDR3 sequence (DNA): TGTGCCAGCAGTTTAGGGCAGGGAGGAACTGAAGCTTTCTTT. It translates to CASSLGQGGTEAFF.